These T cell receptor beta chains were read from a single sample in a study of shared clonotypes between healthy human individuals. Data came from immunoSEQ multiplex PCR; TCRdb stores just in-frame clones and leaves some out. The data contain over 1.5 million clones, 95% to 99% of them singletons. The source material was naive CD4+ T cells sorted from blood. The source is a man aged 25-40 years in good health. Each CDR3 is given with its conserved first and last residue. D genes are given only for firm matches. Not all rows give a size; the values are once, few, many and, for expanded clones, a class.

len: 15; v_gene: TRBV9; d_gene: TRBD2; abundance: NA; j_gene: TRBJ2-1; CDR3nt: TGTGCCAGCAGCGTTGGACTAGCGGGATACAATGAGCAGTTCTTC; CDR3aa: CASSVGLAGYNEQFF
len: 14; v_gene: TRBV7-2; d_gene: NA; abundance: NA; j_gene: TRBJ2-4; CDR3nt: TGTGCCAGCAGCCCCAGGGCACTCCAAAACATTCAGTACTTC; CDR3aa: CASSPRALQNIQYF
len: 13; v_gene: TRBV6-6; d_gene: TRBD1; abundance: NA; j_gene: TRBJ2-5; CDR3nt: TGTGCCAGCAGTCAGGGGGCGGGTGAGACCCAGTACTTC; CDR3aa: CASSQGAGETQYF
len: 15; v_gene: TRBV7-2; d_gene: NA; abundance: NA; j_gene: TRBJ1-5; CDR3nt: TGTGCCAGCAGCTTAGTAAGGGTTAGCAATCAGCCCCAGCATTTT; CDR3aa: CASSLVRVSNQPQHF
len: 11; v_gene: TRBV28; d_gene: NA; abundance: NA; j_gene: TRBJ2-3; CDR3nt: TGTGCCAGCAGTTTGCCCGATACGCAGTATTTT; CDR3aa: CASSLPDTQYF
len: 14; v_gene: TRBV19; d_gene: TRBD1; abundance: NA; j_gene: TRBJ2-7; CDR3nt: TGTGCCAGTAGTATCGGGACAGGGGGCGACGAGCAGTACTTC; CDR3aa: CASSIGTGGDEQYF
len: 15; v_gene: TRBV19; d_gene: NA; abundance: NA; j_gene: TRBJ2-2; CDR3nt: TGTGCCAGTCGAGAGCAGGGGCGATGGACCGGGGAGCTGTTTTTT; CDR3aa: CASREQGRWTGELFF
len: 15; v_gene: TRBV5-1; d_gene: TRBD1; abundance: once; j_gene: TRBJ2-4; CDR3nt: TGCGCCAGCAGTTTGACAGGGGTAGCCAAAAACATTCAGTACTTC; CDR3aa: CASSLTGVAKNIQYF
len: 20; v_gene: TRBV6-4; d_gene: NA; abundance: NA; j_gene: TRBJ1-4; CDR3nt: TGTGCCAGCAGTGTTCTGGGCGCGGGTCCGAGAGGTTCGTCTAATGAAAAACTGTTTTTT; CDR3aa: CASSVLGAGPRGSSNEKLFF
len: 15; v_gene: TRBV5-6; d_gene: NA; abundance: NA; j_gene: TRBJ1-3; CDR3nt: TGTGCCAGCAGCTTGGGCAGGCATACTGGAAACACCATATATTTT; CDR3aa: CASSLGRHTGNTIYF
len: 15; v_gene: TRBV19; d_gene: NA; abundance: NA; j_gene: TRBJ2-7; CDR3nt: TGTGCCAGTGGATCGGGACACACGGGATCCTACGAGCAGTACTTC; CDR3aa: CASGSGHTGSYEQYF
len: 18; v_gene: TRBV5-5; d_gene: TRBD1; abundance: NA; j_gene: TRBJ2-7; CDR3nt: TGTGCCAGCAGCAACCTCCGGGACAGGGGCACACTTTCCTACGAGCAGTACTTC; CDR3aa: CASSNLRDRGTLSYEQYF
len: 15; v_gene: TRBV10-1; d_gene: TRBD1; abundance: NA; j_gene: TRBJ2-3; CDR3nt: TGCGCCAGCAGTGAACGGACAGGGAGCACAGATACGCAGTATTTT; CDR3aa: CASSERTGSTDTQYF
len: 15; v_gene: TRBV9; d_gene: TRBD2; abundance: NA; j_gene: TRBJ2-5; CDR3nt: TGTGCCAGCAGCCCAGGGACTAGCGGTGGGGAGACCCAGTACTTC; CDR3aa: CASSPGTSGGETQYF
len: 14; v_gene: TRBV27; d_gene: NA; abundance: NA; j_gene: TRBJ1-3; CDR3nt: TGTGCCAGCAGCGACAGCAGAATTGGAAACACCATATATTTT; CDR3aa: CASSDSRIGNTIYF
len: 18; v_gene: TRBV11-2; d_gene: TRBD2; abundance: NA; j_gene: TRBJ2-1; CDR3nt: TGTGCCAGCAGCTCGGGCCGGGGCGGGAGGGTTAACTCCAATGAGCAGTTCTTC; CDR3aa: CASSSGRGGRVNSNEQFF
len: 14; v_gene: TRBV11-2; d_gene: NA; abundance: NA; j_gene: TRBJ2-1; CDR3nt: TGTGCCAGCAGCCCGGGACTGTTATACAATGAGCAGTTCTTC; CDR3aa: CASSPGLLYNEQFF